A selection of T cell receptor beta chains follows, all from one sample in a study of cytomegalovirus exposure and HLA in healthy donors. The method was immunoSEQ multiplex PCR; TCRdb's version includes in-frame clones alone and lacks a portion of them. The sample consists of some 120,000 clones, approximately 80% of them appearing once. The sample taken for sequencing was PBMCs. The origin of the receptors is a woman aged 18-29 years in good health and CMV-seronegative. Both conserved end residues are part of each CDR3. D genes are given only for firm matches. Rows give clone size only sometimes, using once, few, many, or a class for an expanded clone.

j_call d_call clone_size v_call cdr3_aa cdr3_nt
TRBJ2-1 TRBD2 - TRBV11-3 CASSWGLAGGYNEQFF TGTGCCAGCAGCTGGGGTTTAGCGGGGGGGTACAATGAGCAGTTCTTC
TRBJ2-7 - - TRBV19 CASSTGTLISYEQYF TGTGCCAGTAGTACAGGGACTCTGATATCCTACGAGCAGTACTTC
TRBJ2-5 TRBD2 - TRBV5-1 CASSLGLAGDPYQETQYF TGCGCCAGCAGCCTGGGACTAGCGGGGGACCCGTACCAAGAGACCCAGTACTTC
TRBJ1-5 - - TRBV6-4 CASSVEQGDQPQHF TGTGCCAGCAGTGTAGAGCAGGGTGATCAGCCCCAGCATTTT
TRBJ2-1 TRBD2 - TRBV4-3 CASSQGTSGGAYNEQFF TGCGCCAGCAGCCAGGGGACTAGCGGGGGGGCCTACAATGAGCAGTTCTTC
TRBJ2-6 TRBD1 - TRBV29-1 CSVQGEQGSGANGLTF TGCAGCGTCCAGGGGGAACAGGGCTCTGGGGCCAACGGCCTGACTTTC
TRBJ2-7 - - TRBV30 CAWRRVGPAYEQYF TGTGCCTGGAGAAGGGTGGGGCCCGCCTACGAGCAGTACTTC
TRBJ1-1 - - TRBV2 CASRQLAFF TGTGCCAGCAGACAGCTAGCTTTCTTT
TRBJ1-3 - - TRBV10-1 CASKPSSGNTIYF TGCGCCAGCAAGCCAAGCTCTGGAAACACCATATATTTT
TRBJ2-4 TRBD2 - TRBV14 CASSRSSGLAKNIQYF TGTGCCAGCAGCCGCTCTAGCGGTCTAGCCAAAAACATTCAGTACTTC
TRBJ1-1 - - TRBV12-2 CASRLPRRNTEAFF TGTGCAAGTCGCTTACCGCGGCGGAACACTGAAGCTTTCTTT
TRBJ2-2 TRBD1 - TRBV10-3 CAIRRLGQGANETGELFF TGTGCCATCAGGCGACTGGGACAGGGGGCGAATGAAACCGGGGAGCTGTTTTTT
TRBJ2-3 - - TRBV5-1 CASSVGAGWEDTQYF TGCGCCAGCAGCGTGGGCGCAGGGTGGGAAGATACGCAGTATTTT
TRBJ2-7 TRBD1 few TRBV6-1 CASSEGAGGFYEQYF TGTGCCAGCAGTGAAGGGGCAGGGGGCTTCTACGAGCAGTACTTC
TRBJ2-7 TRBD2 - TRBV6-6 CASSYGTSFEQYF TGTGCCAGCAGTTACGGGACTAGTTTCGAGCAGTACTTC
TRBJ1-5 TRBD1 - TRBV7-8 CASSLRATPGQGNQPQHF TGTGCCAGCAGCTTACGGGCGACCCCGGGACAGGGAAATCAGCCCCAGCATTTT
TRBJ1-4 TRBD1 - TRBV29-1 CSGSGGSNEKLFF TGCAGCGGCTCAGGGGGATCTAATGAAAAACTGTTTTTT
TRBJ2-2 TRBD2 - TRBV5-5 CASSPTSGRAFTGELFF TGTGCCAGCAGCCCCACTAGCGGGAGGGCCTTTACCGGGGAGCTGTTTTTT
TRBJ2-7 - - TRBV27 CASSLMGQIKYEQYF TGTGCCAGCAGTTTAATGGGGCAGATTAAGTACGAGCAGTACTTC
TRBJ2-3 - once TRBV6-1 CASRPQGITDTQYF TGTGCCAGCAGACCCCAGGGGATCACAGATACGCAGTATTTT
TRBJ2-3 - - TRBV5-1 CASRTLEGGTDTQYF TGCGCCAGCCGAACCCTGGAGGGCGGTACAGATACGCAGTATTTT
TRBJ2-5 - - TRBV6-5 CASSFQAGNQETQYF TGTGCCAGCAGTTTCCAAGCAGGGAACCAAGAGACCCAGTACTTC
TRBJ2-2 - once TRBV13 CASSSRRTTGELFF TGTGCCAGCAGCTCTCGGAGGACCACCGGGGAGCTGTTTTTT
TRBJ2-6 - - TRBV5-1 CASSPQRSGANGLTF TGCGCCAGCAGCCCTCAGAGGTCTGGGGCCAACGGCCTGACTTTC
TRBJ1-1 - - TRBV27 CASSPRVLSTEAFF TGTGCCAGCAGTCCGAGGGTGTTGAGCACTGAAGCTTTCTTT
TRBJ1-3 TRBD1 - TRBV6-6 CASSETGAVGNTIYF TGTGCCAGCAGCGAAACAGGGGCAGTGGGAAACACCATATATTTT
TRBJ1-1 - - TRBV6-6 CASTSRENEAFF TGTGCCAGCACCTCCAGGGAAAATGAAGCTTTCTTT
TRBJ2-1 - - TRBV18 CANSASSLLNEQFF TGTGCCAACTCAGCCAGTAGCCTGCTCAATGAGCAGTTCTTC
TRBJ1-1 - - TRBV6-6 CASSYLNTAEAFF TGTGCCAGCAGTTACTTGAACACAGCTGAAGCTTTCTTT
TRBJ2-7 TRBD2 - TRBV7-2 CASSLASQRERNEQYF TGTGCCAGCAGCTTAGCGTCCCAGCGGGAAAGGAACGAGCAGTACTTC
TRBJ2-5 - - TRBV5-1 CASSLSLAQETQYF TGCGCCAGCAGCTTGAGCTTAGCACAAGAGACCCAGTACTTC
TRBJ1-2 TRBD1 - TRBV19 CASSRTGLLIYGYTF TGTGCCAGTAGCCGGACAGGTCTACTTATCTATGGCTACACCTTC
TRBJ1-1 TRBD1 - TRBV9 CASSSSGTVTEAFF TGTGCCAGCAGCTCCTCCGGGACAGTGACTGAAGCTTTCTTT
TRBJ2-5 TRBD2 - TRBV7-9 CASSSTRTSWETQYF TGTGCCAGCAGCTCTACTCGGACTAGCTGGGAGACCCAGTACTTC
TRBJ2-6 - - TRBV9 CASSALGGNPSGANVLTF TGTGCCAGCAGCGCCCTCGGAGGAAACCCCTCTGGGGCCAACGTCCTGACTTTC
TRBJ1-1 - - TRBV30 CARGAGRGVNTEAFF TGTGCCCGAGGCGCGGGCCGAGGCGTGAACACTGAAGCTTTCTTT
TRBJ2-2 - - TRBV10-1 CASSELSNTGELFF TGCGCCAGCAGTGAACTATCTAACACCGGGGAGCTGTTTTTT
TRBJ2-1 TRBD2 - TRBV7-9 CASSLGPLSGTSQFF TGTGCCAGCAGCTTAGGCCCCCTTTCCGGGACTAGTCAGTTCTTC
TRBJ2-6 - - TRBV27 CASSILTGAGANVLTF TGTGCCAGCAGTATCCTGACGGGGGCTGGGGCCAACGTCCTGACTTTC
TRBJ1-2 - - TRBV2 CASREGQSYGYTF TGTGCCAGCAGAGAAGGACAGAGCTATGGCTACACCTTC
TRBJ2-5 - - TRBV19 CASSIWSKETQYF TGTGCCAGTAGTATCTGGAGCAAGGAGACCCAGTACTTC
TRBJ2-7 TRBD1 - TRBV2 CASLNAGGGDSYEQYF TGTGCCAGCCTAAATGCAGGGGGCGGAGACTCTTACGAGCAGTACTTC
TRBJ2-2 - - TRBV9 CASSAQQAYTGELFF TGTGCCAGCAGCGCTCAGCAGGCTTACACCGGGGAGCTGTTTTTT
TRBJ2-5 TRBD1 - TRBV27 CASRNPGTGQETQYF TGTGCCAGCAGAAACCCGGGGACAGGCCAAGAGACCCAGTACTTC
TRBJ1-2 - - TRBV5-6 CASGLYDNGLYGYTF TGTGCCAGCGGCCTGTACGACAACGGCCTCTATGGCTACACCTTC
TRBJ2-1 TRBD2 - TRBV2 CASSAGLAASSYNEQFF TGTGCCAGCAGTGCGGGACTAGCGGCCAGCTCCTACAATGAGCAGTTCTTC
TRBJ2-1 TRBD2 - TRBV7-2 CASSLDEIAGENNEQFF TGTGCCAGCAGCTTAGATGAGATAGCGGGAGAGAACAATGAGCAGTTCTTC
TRBJ1-1 - - TRBV7-2 CASSLTVTDTEAFF TGTGCCAGCAGCTTAACGGTCACCGACACTGAAGCTTTCTTT
TRBJ1-5 - - TRBV21-1 CASSKVPSRDSSSNQPQHF TGTGCCAGCAGCAAAGTACCCAGTAGGGACTCGAGTAGCAATCAGCCCCAGCATTTT
TRBJ2-7 - - TRBV19 CASSAGSPSYEQYF TGTGCCAGTAGTGCCGGGTCCCCATCCTACGAGCAGTACTTC
TRBJ2-7 TRBD2 - TRBV4-1 CASSQGAGVSYEQYF TGCGCCAGCAGCCAAGGGGCGGGGGTCTCCTACGAGCAGTACTTC